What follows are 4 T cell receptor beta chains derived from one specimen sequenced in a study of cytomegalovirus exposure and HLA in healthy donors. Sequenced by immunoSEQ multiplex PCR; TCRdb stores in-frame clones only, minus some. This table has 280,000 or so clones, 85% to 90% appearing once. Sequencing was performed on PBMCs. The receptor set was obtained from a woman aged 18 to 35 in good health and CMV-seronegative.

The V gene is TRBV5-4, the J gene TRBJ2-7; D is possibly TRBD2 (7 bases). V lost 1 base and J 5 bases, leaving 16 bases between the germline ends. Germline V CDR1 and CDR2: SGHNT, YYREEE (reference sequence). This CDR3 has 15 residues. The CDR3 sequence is CASSLWGGGDDEQYF. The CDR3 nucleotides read TGTGCCAGCAGCTTGTGGGGCGGGGGCGACGACGAGCAGTACTTC.

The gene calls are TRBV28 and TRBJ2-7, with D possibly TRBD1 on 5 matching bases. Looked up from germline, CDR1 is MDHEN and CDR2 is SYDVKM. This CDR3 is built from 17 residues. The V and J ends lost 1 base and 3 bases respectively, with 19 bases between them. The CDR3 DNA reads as TGTGCCAGCAGTTTATACCTCTTTCGGCAGGGTAACTACGAGCAGTACTTC. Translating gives CASSLYLFRQGNYEQYF. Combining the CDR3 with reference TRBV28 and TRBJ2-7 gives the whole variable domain DVKVTQSSRYLVKRTGEKVFLECVQDMDHENMFWYRQDPGLGLRLIYFSYDVKMKEKGDIPEGYSVSREKKERFSLILESASTNQTSMYLCASSLYLFRQGNYEQYFGPGTRLTVT.

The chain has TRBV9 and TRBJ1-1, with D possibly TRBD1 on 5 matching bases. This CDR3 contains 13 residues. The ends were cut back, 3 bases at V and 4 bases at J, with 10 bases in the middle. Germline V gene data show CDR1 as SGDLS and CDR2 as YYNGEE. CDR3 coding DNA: TGTGCCAGCAGCGCAGGGTCTATCACTGAAGCTTTCTTT. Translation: CASSAGSITEAFF.

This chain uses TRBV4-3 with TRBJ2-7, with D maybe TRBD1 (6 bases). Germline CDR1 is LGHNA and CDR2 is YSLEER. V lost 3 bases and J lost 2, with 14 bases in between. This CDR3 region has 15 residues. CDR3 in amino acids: CASSHPGATTYEQYF. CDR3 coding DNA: TGCGCCAGCAGCCACCCAGGGGCCACGACCTACGAGCAGTACTTC.